A single sample is the source of the 28 T cell receptor beta chains below, sequenced in a study of blood T cell repertoires in COVID-19. Some clones are missing from TCRdb's copy, which holds only in-frame ones; the method was immunoSEQ multiplex PCR. The data hold about 260,000 clones, with around 89% observed a single time. Sequencing used PBMCs or T cells enriched from blood (not recorded which). The receptor source for this set is a woman aged 40 to 50 with acute COVID-19.

The chain carries TRBV28 and TRBJ2-3, with D perhaps matching TRBD2 (5 bases). The CDR3 covers 14 residues. Germline values: CDR1 MDHEN, CDR2 SYDVKM. V gave up 4 bases and J gave up 10 bases, with 18 bases separating them. The CDR3, as DNA: TGTGCCAGCAGTTCCCCTACTAGTATGGCGGCGCAGTATTTT. This sequence encodes CASSSPTSMAAQYF.

This clone has more than one count but fewer than ten. This chain connects TRBV6-2 or TRBV6-3 to TRBJ2-1; D is undetermined. CDR3 length equals 14 residues. CDR1 is MNHEY, CDR2 SVGEGT, per germline. The V gene lost 4 bases and the J gene lost 3 bases, with 10 bases spanning the gap. The CDR3 sequence: CASSLTRNYNEQFF. Written as DNA, the CDR3 is TGTGCCAGCAGTTTAACTCGCAACTACAATGAGCAGTTCTTC.

J is TRBJ1-1 and V is TRBV27, with 10 bases lining up with TRBD1. Germline loops: CDR1 MNHEY, CDR2 SMNVEV (reference sequence). The CDR3 covers 14 residues. V shed 4 bases, J shed 4 bases, and the junction held 3 bases outside the gene matches. CDR3 loop: CASSSGQGRTEAFF. CDR3 DNA: TGTGCCAGCAGTTCGGGACAGGGGCGCACTGAAGCTTTCTTT.

The chain carries TRBV19 and TRBJ1-2; 7 bases align to TRBD1. The CDR3 sequence is 15 residues long. Germline V CDR1 and CDR2: LNHDA, SQIVND (reference sequence). Unmatched junction bases numbered 7, after V lost 1 base and J lost 5 bases. CDR3 region: CASSIGGDSWYGYTF. CDR3 in DNA: TGTGCCAGTAGTATAGGGGGGGACAGTTGGTATGGCTACACCTTC.

The chain is built from TRBV4-3 and TRBJ2-1; a possible D gene is TRBD2 (5 bases). CDR1 and CDR2 from the germline V gene are LGHNA and YSLEER. V lost 5 bases to trimming and J lost 2 bases, with 13 bases between them. This CDR3 spans 15 amino acids. The CDR3 DNA reads TGCGCCAGCAGCTTGAGCCACGGGACCTACAATGAGCAGTTCTTC. Translation gives CASSLSHGTYNEQFF.

The chain combines TRBV28 with TRBJ1-1; 9 nucleotides agree with TRBD1. The CDR3 totals 15 residues. Germline loops: CDR1 MDHEN, CDR2 SYDVKM. V trimming: 6 bases; J trimming: 3 bases; junction bases outside the gene matches: 8. The CDR3 DNA reads as TGTGCCAGCAGCATAAACAGGGGGCGCGACACTGAAGCTTTCTTT. Amino acids: CASSINRGRDTEAFF. The full variable domain, completed using reference TRBV28 and TRBJ1-1, is DVKVTQSSRYLVKRTGEKVFLECVQDMDHENMFWYRQDPGLGLRLIYFSYDVKMKEKGDIPEGYSVSREKKERFSLILESASTNQTSMYLCASSINRGRDTEAFFGQGTRLTVV.

This clone appeared once. This chain joins TRBV30 and TRBJ1-4, with D perhaps TRBD1 (6 bases). CDR3 length equals 14 residues. V dropped 1 base and J dropped 7 bases, with 13 bases sitting between them. In germline, CDR1 is GTSNPN, CDR2 SVGIG (reference sequence). The CDR3 DNA reads TGTGCCTGGAGTGAAGGGGGACCAGTTGAAAAACTGTTTTTT. Amino acids: CAWSEGGPVEKLFF.

This chain joins TRBV7-8 and TRBJ2-5; D gene uncertain. CDR3 length: 11 residues. Trimming shortened V by 5 bases and J by 2 bases, and 3 bases separated the two germline ends. The germline V gene has CDR1 SGHVS and CDR2 FQNEAQ. The CDR3: CASSPQETQYF. DNA of the CDR3: TGTGCCAGCAGCCCACAAGAGACCCAGTACTTC.

The chain couples TRBV19 to TRBJ1-5; D is ambiguous. Trimming removed 9 bases at V and 5 bases at J, with 14 bases between. The CDR3 length is 13 residues. Germline V lookup: CDR1 LNHDA, CDR2 SQIVND (reference sequence). CDR3 amino acids: CASTRDSYQPQHF. In DNA, the CDR3 is TGTGCCAGCACACGGGATTCCTATCAGCCCCAGCATTTT. Based on the CDR3 plus reference TRBV19 and TRBJ1-5, the full variable domain is DGGITQSPKYLFRKEGQNVTLSCEQNLNHDAMYWYRQDPGQGLRLIYYSQIVNDFQKGDIAEGYSVSREKKESFPLTVTSAQKNPTAFYLCASTRDSYQPQHFGDGTRLSIL.

This chain joins TRBV12-5 and TRBJ2-2; perhaps TRBD2 as D (5 bases). V dropped 4 bases and J dropped 2 bases, with 8 bases sitting between them. Germline V gene sequence: CDR1 LGHNT, CDR2 FRNRAP. The CDR3 covers 14 residues. The CDR3 loop is CASGSTRNTGELFF. The DNA for the CDR3 is TGTGCTAGTGGTTCAACTAGAAACACCGGGGAGCTGTTTTTT.

The genes are TRBV19 and TRBJ2-3, with TRBD2 identical over 9 bases. The CDR3 is made up of 20 amino acids. CDR1 LNHDA and CDR2 SQIVND come from the germline V gene (reference sequence). The J segment lost 4 bases and the V segment lost 7 bases, leaving 24 bases of the junction unmatched. CDR3 sequence reads: CASNIQSRRGRAVGPDTQYF. The CDR3 region has the DNA TGTGCCAGTAACATCCAATCTAGGCGCGGGAGGGCGGTAGGGCCAGATACGCAGTATTTT.

The chain carries TRBV19 and TRBJ1-5; TRBD1 is a possible D gene (6 bases). CDR3 size: 15 residues. Germline loops: CDR1 LNHDA, CDR2 SQIVND (reference sequence). V gave up 2 bases and J gave up 5 bases, with 13 bases separating them. The CDR3 DNA reads TGTGCCAGTAGTATATCTCAGGGGTACCATCAGCCCCAGCATTTT. The encoded protein is CASSISQGYHQPQHF.

CDR3 coding DNA: TGTGCCAGCAGCTTAGATTTCACAGGGGGGGGTGAAAAACTGTTTTTT. It codes for CASSLDFTGGGEKLFF. The J gene is TRBJ1-4, the V gene TRBV11-2; 8 nucleotides agree with TRBD1. CDR3 length equals 16 residues. V shed 0 bases and J 7 bases; nucleotides not matched to a gene: 7. Looked up from germline, CDR1 is SGHAT and CDR2 is FQNNGV. The whole variable domain, remainder taken from reference TRBV11-2 and TRBJ1-4, is EAGVAQSPRYKIIEKRQSVAFWCNPISGHATLYWYQQILGQGPKLLIQFQNNGVVDDSQLPKDRFSAERLKGVDSTLKIQPAKLEDSAVYLCASSLDFTGGGEKLFFGSGTQLSVL.

J is TRBJ2-5 and V is TRBV5-1; 8 nucleotides match TRBD2. This CDR3 region has 14 residues. CDR1 and CDR2 from the germline V gene are SGHRS and YFSETQ. J lost 5 bases, V lost 4 bases, and 7 bases had no gene match. The DNA of the CDR3 is TGCGCCAGCAGCCCGGCGGGGGGCGAGGAGACCCAGTACTTC. Its protein is CASSPAGGEETQYF.

The V call is TRBV11-3, the J call TRBJ1-1, with D unresolved. This CDR3 comprises 15 residues. Germline CDR1 reads SGHNT; CDR2 reads YENEEA. V was trimmed by 2 bases and J by 1 base, leaving 11 bases between them. For the CDR3, the DNA is TGTGCCAGCAGCTTAAGATCCAGGCAGAACACTGAAGCTTTCTTT. It codes for CASSLRSRQNTEAFF.

The chain carries TRBV6-2 or TRBV6-3 and TRBJ1-2; a possible D gene is TRBD1 (6 bases). The CDR3 covers 15 residues. With 3 bases removed from V and 2 bases from J, the gap between germline ends came to 13 bases. Per the germline V gene, CDR1 is MNHEY and CDR2 is SVGEGT. The CDR3 region is CASSYLRGANYGYTF. Here the CDR3 DNA reads TGTGCCAGCAGTTATTTGCGGGGGGCGAACTATGGCTACACCTTC.

The chain couples TRBV18 to TRBJ2-1; 10 bases line up with TRBD2. Germline V gene sequence: CDR1 KGHSH, CDR2 LQKENI. V lost 4 bases to trimming and J lost 3 bases; unmatched junction nucleotides: 12. This CDR3 comprises 18 residues. DNA for the CDR3: TGTGCCAGCTCACAAAGCCGACTAGCGGGTACCGTCTACAATGAGCAGTTCTTC. As protein: CASSQSRLAGTVYNEQFF. Complete variable domain (other parts from reference TRBV18 and TRBJ2-1): NAGVMQNPRHLVRRRGQEARLRCSPMKGHSHVYWYRQLPEEGLKFMVYLQKENIIDESGMPKERFSAEFPKEGPSILRIQQVVRGDSAAYFCASSQSRLAGTVYNEQFFGPGTRLTVL.

The chain links TRBV14 to TRBJ1-2, with D hard to call. The V end lost 0 bases, the J end lost 14 bases, and 16 bases lay between the germline ends. The CDR3 runs 13 residues. The germline V gene encodes CDR1 SGHDN and CDR2 FVKESK. The CDR3, as DNA: TGTGCCAGCAGCCAAGATTACGGTGCAACCCGGACCTTC. The encoded protein is CASSQDYGATRTF.

The V call is TRBV18, the J call TRBJ1-2; perhaps TRBD1 as D (6 bases). This CDR3 spans 15 amino acids. Trimming took 3 bases from V and 5 from J, leaving 16 bases between them. Germline assignment: CDR1 KGHSH and CDR2 LQKENI. The CDR3 sequence: CASSPPGQRAYGYTF. Written as DNA, the CDR3 is TGTGCCAGCTCACCGCCGGGACAACGTGCTTATGGCTACACCTTC.

Only a few counts were recorded for this clone. The chain couples TRBV18 to TRBJ1-4, with 9 positions matching TRBD1. V gave up 4 bases and J gave up 8 bases; unmatched junction bases: 8. Germline CDR1 and CDR2: KGHSH and LQKENI. CDR3 length: 15 amino acids. In nucleotides, the CDR3 is TGTGCCAGCTCACTAACAGGGGGCGAGGAGGAAAAACTGTTTTTT. This encodes CASSLTGGEEEKLFF. The full variable domain, in which reference TRBV18 and TRBJ1-4 provide the parts outside the CDR3, is NAGVMQNPRHLVRRRGQEARLRCSPMKGHSHVYWYRQLPEEGLKFMVYLQKENIIDESGMPKERFSAEFPKEGPSILRIQQVVRGDSAAYFCASSLTGGEEEKLFFGSGTQLSVL.

The V gene is TRBV19, the J gene TRBJ2-3; tentatively, D is TRBD1 (5 bases). The V gene lost 5 bases and the J gene lost 1 base, with 10 bases spanning the gap. The length of the CDR3 is 14 residues. Per the germline V gene, CDR1 is LNHDA and CDR2 is SQIVND (reference sequence). CDR3 in DNA: TGTGCCAGTAGTGCCCAAGGGGGCACAGATACGCAGTATTTT. Encoded protein: CASSAQGGTDTQYF.

This clone is a singleton in its sample. This CDR3 is CASSVESAGNQPQHF. CDR3 bases: TGTGCCAGCAGTGTAGAATCAGCGGGGAATCAGCCCCAGCATTTT. The rearrangement links TRBV2 to TRBJ1-5; D remains unclear. Germline-derived CDR1 and CDR2 are SNHLY and FYNNEI. The CDR3 totals 15 residues. Trimming took off 4 bases at V and 4 bases at J, with 14 bases between the two ends.

The chain is built from TRBV20-1 and TRBJ2-7, with D uncertain. Germline V gene lookup returns CDR1 DFQATT and CDR2 SNEGSKA (reference sequence). V lost 3 bases, J lost 4 bases, and 13 bases lay in between. CDR3 length: 13 amino acids. CDR3 nucleotides: TGCAGTGCTAGTCGAGAGAGCCGGTACGAGCAGTACGTC. Its translation: CSASRESRYEQYV.

The chain uses TRBV11-2 and TRBJ1-1; no clear D. CDR1 and CDR2 from the germline V gene are SGHAT and FQNNGV. Trimming shortened V by 5 bases and J by 1 base, and 8 bases separated the two germline ends. CDR3 size: 13 residues. The CDR3 coding sequence is TGTGCCAGCAGCCAGACAAGGAACACTGAAGCTTTCTTT. Translated, it gives CASSQTRNTEAFF.

Worth noting for this clone: Compared with germline, one end of the junction differs, possibly owing to a read error. The V gene is TRBV6-1, the J gene TRBJ2-5; D might be TRBD1 (6 bases). This CDR3 comprises 13 residues. Per germline, CDR1 MNHNS and CDR2 SASEGT. The CDR3, as DNA: TGTGCCAGCACTGAAGGGGGAGAAGAGACCCAGTACTTC. Amino acids: CASTEGGEETQYF.

This clone was detected only once. The CDR3 coding sequence is TGTGCCAGCAGCCAGGACGGACTGGGGTTCTTC. The encoded protein is CASSQDGLGFF. This sequence joins TRBV3-1 (or the pseudogene TRBV3-2) and TRBJ2-1; a possible D gene is TRBD2 (5 bases). V gave up 3 bases and J gave up 15 bases, with 12 bases separating them. The CDR3 length is 11 residues. Germline CDR1 reads LGHDT; CDR2 reads YNNKEL (reference sequence).

Notes on this clone: Germline and junction disagree at one end, which may indicate a read error. V is TRBV2 and J is TRBJ1-1; 7 nucleotides align to TRBD1. The CDR3 covers 13 residues. Germline V lookup: CDR1 SNHLY, CDR2 FYNNEI. The chain's CDR3 is CASREVRNRGPTF. DNA of the CDR3: TGTGCCAGCAGAGAGGTACGGAACAGGGGACCGACCTTT.

The J gene is TRBJ1-4, the V gene TRBV7-9; D not resolved. The CDR3 totals 14 residues. Trimming took 6 bases from V and 5 from J, leaving 13 bases between them. Per the germline V gene, CDR1 is SEHNR and CDR2 is FQNEAQ (reference sequence). DNA for the CDR3: TGTGCCAGCAGTCTGGAGGTCGGGAATGAAAAACTGTTTTTT. Amino acids: CASSLEVGNEKLFF.